This T cell receptor beta chain was observed in a study of immune evolution from preneoplasia to lung adenocarcinoma. A word on this clone: Its antigen is unidentified.

Study-wide results and limits: Top clone share appeared to fall from AAH through AIS, MIA, adenocarcinoma.

Sequencing used immunoSEQ multiplex PCR; TCRdb keeps in-frame clones, though not all of them. The sample lists thousands of clones, under 80% occurring once. The J segment lost 4 bases and the V segment lost 6 bases, leaving 6 bases of the junction unmatched. This CDR3 contains 15 residues. Germline values: CDR1 MDHEN, CDR2 SYDVKM. The sequence derives from a person between 70 and 80 years old with lung adenocarcinoma. The chain recombines TRBV28 with TRBJ2-1; the match to TRBD2 covers 10 bases. Sequencing was performed on FFPE adjacent normal lung tissue. CDR3 bases: TGTGCCAGCAGCCTGACTAGCGGGTTTTACAATGAGCAGTTCTTC. It yields the protein CASSLTSGFYNEQFF.